These 6 T cell receptor beta chains were sequenced from one sample in a study of blood T cell repertoires in COVID-19. The method was immunoSEQ multiplex PCR; TCRdb's version includes in-frame clones alone and lacks a portion of them. The data hold more than 200,000 clones, with about 88% observed a single time. The specimen sequenced was peripheral blood. The source of these receptors is a woman aged 45 to 65 with COVID-19, enrolled during active disease.

The chain employs TRBV5-1 and TRBJ2-3, with TRBD1 matching over 7 bases. Germline V gene data show CDR1 as SGHRS and CDR2 as YFSETQ. CDR3 length equals 16 residues. Trimming removed 0 bases from V and 1 base from J; junction bases left unmatched: 5. CDR3 nucleotide sequence: TGCGCCAGCAGCTTGGACCCCGGGACAGGCACAGATACGCAGTATTTT. Translated, it gives CASSLDPGTGTDTQYF. Full variable domain (remainder filled in from reference TRBV5-1 and TRBJ2-3): KAGVTQTPRYLIKTRGQQVTLSCSPISGHRSVSWYQQTPGQGLQFLFEYFSETQRNKGNFPGRFSGRQFSNSRSEMNVSTLELGDSALYLCASSLDPGTGTDTQYFGPGTRLTVL.

V gene TRBV5-5 combines with J gene TRBJ2-4, with TRBD1 matching over 8 bases. V trimming: 3 bases; J trimming: 1 base; junction bases outside the gene matches: 6. Germline V gene data show CDR1 as SGHKS and CDR2 as YYEKEE (reference sequence). The CDR3 spans 16 residues. CDR3 residues: CASSSNRGRAKNIQYF. Written as DNA, the CDR3 is TGTGCCAGCAGCTCAAACAGGGGGAGGGCCAAAAACATTCAGTACTTC.

The chain recombines TRBV18 with TRBJ1-4, with a possible D match to TRBD1 (5 bases). V shed 4 bases and J shed 4 bases, with 13 bases lying between them. The CDR3 contains 15 residues. Germline V gene lookup returns CDR1 KGHSH and CDR2 LQKENI. In DNA form, the CDR3 reads TGTGCCAGCTCACGGGACGCGGGGAATAATGAAAAACTGTTTTTT. Encoded protein: CASSRDAGNNEKLFF.

This clone has just a few counts. The rearrangement uses TRBV15 and TRBJ2-3; D may be TRBD2 (6 bases). Germline CDR1 LNHNV, CDR2 YYDKDF (reference sequence). The V end lost 1 base, the J end lost 1 base, and 9 bases lay between the germline ends. This CDR3 has 15 amino acids. The CDR3 spells CATSRGVAGTDTQYF. CDR3 coding DNA: TGTGCCACCAGCAGAGGGGTAGCGGGCACAGATACGCAGTATTTT.

The chain combines TRBV19 with TRBJ1-2, with TRBD1 identical over 7 bases. This CDR3 spans 13 amino acids. V lost 6 bases to trimming and J lost 2 bases; unmatched junction nucleotides: 3. Germline CDR1 reads LNHDA; CDR2 reads SQIVND (reference sequence). CDR3: CASSPTGNYGYTF. For the CDR3, the DNA is TGTGCCAGTAGCCCGACAGGGAACTATGGCTACACCTTC.

The chain links TRBV19 to TRBJ2-1, with D possibly TRBD2 on 5 matching bases. Germline lookup yields CDR1 LNHDA and CDR2 SQIVND (reference sequence). The CDR3 is 11 amino acids. V dropped 7 bases and J dropped 15 bases, with 16 bases sitting between them. CDR3 residues: CASNDGVWGFF. The CDR3 nucleotides read TGTGCCAGTAATGACGGGGTCTGGGGGTTCTTC.